This record concerns one T cell receptor (beta chain) sequence. What it binds is unknown. This sample is drawn from a study of shared clonotypes between healthy human individuals. At the level of the study: Per-donor plates numbered three CD4 naive, three CD4 memory, two CD8 naive and one CD8 memory. Study outcomes and limitations: Large depth notwithstanding, sorted-subset sequencing proved incomplete by rarefaction.

CDR3 length: 14 amino acids. Germline values: CDR1 SEHNR, CDR2 FQNEAQ (reference sequence). The ends lost 1 base at V and 6 bases at J; junction bases unmatched: 5. The protocol was immunoSEQ multiplex PCR, while the TCRdb copy is restricted to in-frame clones and leaves out a portion. This sample has about 990,000 clones, with around 78% found just once. The clonotype comes from a man younger than 35 in good health. Some clones in this sample may be carry-over from other donors' samples. Material: memory CD4+ T cells from PBMCs. Subset noted: CD45RA-negative fraction. V is TRBV7-9 and J is TRBJ1-2; 7 bases are shared with TRBD1. CDR3 protein: CASSLEGAANGYTF. The DNA of the CDR3 is TGTGCCAGCAGCTTAGAGGGGGCAGCGAATGGCTACACCTTC.